The 17 T cell receptor beta chains given below trace back to one sample, sequenced in a study of blood T cell repertoires in COVID-19. Here immunoSEQ multiplex PCR was the method, and the copy in TCRdb shows in-frame clones only, minus some. This table has about 38,000 clones, about 88% appearing once. Input material: peripheral blood. Every receptor here comes from a man aged 65 to 79 with active COVID-19.

J is TRBJ2-1 and V is TRBV5-1, with TRBD2 matching 13 bases. Germline CDR1 is SGHRS and CDR2 is YFSETQ. With V trimmed by 4 bases and J by 10 bases, 8 bases remained unmatched. The CDR3 runs to 15 residues. CDR3 sequence (DNA): TGCGCCAGCAGCCCCGAAACTAGCGGGAGGGGCGAGCAGTTCTTC. Encoded protein: CASSPETSGRGEQFF. Using reference TRBV5-1 and TRBJ2-1 for the parts outside the CDR3, the full variable domain is KAGVTQTPRYLIKTRGQQVTLSCSPISGHRSVSWYQQTPGQGLQFLFEYFSETQRNKGNFPGRFSGRQFSNSRSEMNVSTLELGDSALYLCASSPETSGRGEQFFGPGTRLTVL.

The V and J genes are TRBV7-9 and TRBJ1-6; 10 bases are shared with TRBD1. The CDR3 spans 15 residues. The trim removed 4 bases at V and 7 bases at J, leaving 4 bases unmatched. Germline CDR1 reads SEHNR; CDR2 reads FQNEAQ (reference sequence). This CDR3 is CASSSTGGYNSPLHF. CDR3 DNA: TGTGCCAGCAGCTCGACAGGGGGCTACAATTCACCCCTCCACTTT.

This rearrangement joins TRBV7-2 to TRBJ2-3; 7 nucleotides match TRBD1. CDR3 length: 15 amino acids. Trimming cost V 3 bases and J 1 base; bases outside gene matches: 4. Germline V lookup: CDR1 SGHTA, CDR2 FQGNSA. The chain's CDR3 is CASSFMTGRTDTQYF. CDR3 coding DNA: TGTGCCAGCAGCTTCATGACAGGGCGCACAGATACGCAGTATTTT.

J is TRBJ1-2 and V is TRBV28, with no clear D. Germline values: CDR1 MDHEN, CDR2 SYDVKM. With 5 bases removed from V and 7 bases from J, the gap between germline ends came to 20 bases. The CDR3 sequence is 15 residues long. The CDR3 here is CASSPPGGRVGGYTF. The CDR3 DNA follows: TGTGCCAGCAGTCCTCCAGGTGGGAGGGTGGGTGGCTACACCTTC.

The rearrangement joins TRBV19 to TRBJ1-2, with TRBD1 matching 7 bases. V trimming: 5 bases; J trimming: 1 base; junction bases outside the gene matches: 7. The CDR3 covers 15 residues. The V gene's germline CDR1 is LNHDA and CDR2 SQIVND (reference sequence). This CDR3 reads CASSPRTGNNYGYTF. In DNA, the CDR3 is TGTGCCAGTAGTCCCCGGACAGGTAATAACTATGGCTACACCTTC.

The rearrangement links TRBV5-1 to TRBJ1-1; no firm D call. Looked up from germline, CDR1 is SGHRS and CDR2 is YFSETQ. The CDR3 extends over 14 amino acids. V was pared by 4 bases and J by 5 bases, with 15 bases between. The CDR3 is CASSRTFRGTEAFF. The CDR3 DNA sequence: TGCGCCAGCAGCCGTACCTTCCGAGGGACTGAAGCTTTCTTT.

The gene calls are TRBV28 and TRBJ2-1; D call uncertain. Trimming stripped 5 bases from V and 0 bases from J, with 8 bases between. This CDR3 contains 14 residues. Germline lookup yields CDR1 MDHEN and CDR2 SYDVKM. Here the CDR3 reads CASSKMSSYNEQFF. DNA of the CDR3: TGTGCCAGCAGTAAAATGAGCTCCTACAATGAGCAGTTCTTC.

This clone was picked up one time. The chain recombines TRBV28 with TRBJ2-4; 9 nucleotides line up with TRBD1. The CDR3 contains 14 residues. Germline V lookup: CDR1 MDHEN, CDR2 SYDVKM. V was pared by 1 base and J by 9 bases, with 4 bases of the junction left unmatched. This chain's CDR3 is CASSLYRGQAIQYF. The CDR3, as DNA: TGTGCCAGCAGTTTATACAGGGGGCAGGCCATTCAGTACTTC.

Here the CDR3 reads CASSLGAGSTRGWFF. The CDR3 nucleotides are TGTGCCAGCAGCTTAGGGGCGGGGAGTACCCGTGGGTGGTTCTTC. The chain recombines TRBV7-9 with TRBJ2-1; D is possibly TRBD2 (6 bases). CDR3 length: 15 residues. Germline values: CDR1 SEHNR, CDR2 FQNEAQ (reference sequence). Trimming pared 1 base from V and 15 bases from J, leaving 22 bases between.

V usage is TRBV18 and J usage is TRBJ2-3, with D tentatively TRBD2 (5 bases). Trimming pared 3 bases from V and 1 base from J, leaving 5 bases between. The CDR3 extends over 13 amino acids. Germline values: CDR1 KGHSH, CDR2 LQKENI. This CDR3 reads CASSPRGTDTQYF. DNA for the CDR3: TGTGCCAGCTCACCGAGGGGCACAGATACGCAGTATTTT.

V and J are TRBV28 and TRBJ1-1; possibly TRBD1 for D (6 bases). Germline V gene data show CDR1 as MDHEN and CDR2 as SYDVKM. There are 12 residues in the CDR3. The V gene lost 6 bases and the J gene lost 11 bases, with 16 bases spanning the gap. The CDR3 DNA is TGTGCCAGCAGGGGGGGGCTGCTTGAGGCTTTCTTT. Protein sequence: CASRGGLLEAFF.

CDR3 sequence: CASSQVCRDRNSYEQYF. CDR3 DNA sequence: TGTGCCAGCAGCCAAGTATGCCGGGACAGGAACTCCTACGAGCAGTACTTC. The J gene is TRBJ2-7, the V gene TRBV3-1 (or the pseudogene TRBV3-2); 8 positions match TRBD1. Trimming took 1 base from V and 0 from J; bases not matched to a gene: 8. The CDR3 is made up of 17 amino acids. Germline V CDR1 and CDR2: LGHDT, YNNKEL (reference sequence).

The V gene is TRBV18, the J gene TRBJ2-2; no clear D gene. Trimming removed 1 base from V and 3 bases from J, with 3 bases in between. The CDR3 length is 13 residues. The V gene's germline CDR1 is KGHSH and CDR2 LQKENI. The CDR3 DNA is TGTGCCAGCTCACCACTCGACACCGGGGAGCTGTTTTTT. Encoded protein: CASSPLDTGELFF.

The genes are TRBV11-2 and TRBJ2-7; the match to TRBD2 covers 7 bases. Trimming at V came to 5 bases and at J to 4 bases, leaving 8 bases not matched to a gene. The CDR3 contains 14 residues. Germline values: CDR1 SGHAT, CDR2 FQNNGV. DNA of the CDR3: TGTGCCAGCAGCCCGGGGGGACTCGGTTACGAGCAGTACTTC. Protein sequence: CASSPGGLGYEQYF.

The V gene is TRBV3-1 (or the pseudogene TRBV3-2), the J gene TRBJ1-1; perhaps TRBD1 as D (5 bases). The CDR3 loop spans 15 amino acids. Germline V CDR1 and CDR2: LGHDT, YNNKEL (reference sequence). Trimming cost V 6 bases and J 1 base, with 15 bases left between them. The CDR3, as DNA: TGTGCCAGCAGATACAGGTCGGGAGGGAACACTGAAGCTTTCTTT. Translation: CASRYRSGGNTEAFF.

The chain is built from TRBV24-1 and TRBJ1-1; 9 nucleotides align to TRBD1. Germline V gives CDR1 KGHDR, CDR2 SFDVKD. The CDR3 length is 17 residues. V lost 5 bases and J lost 4; bases outside the gene matches: 13. The CDR3 sequence is CATSASADRGRGTEAFF. In DNA form, the CDR3 reads TGTGCCACCAGTGCCTCGGCGGACAGGGGAAGGGGCACTGAAGCTTTCTTT.

The V call is TRBV7-2, the J call TRBJ1-6; TRBD1 aligns across 7 bases. Germline values: CDR1 SGHTA, CDR2 FQGNSA. This CDR3 contains 15 residues. J was trimmed by 7 bases and V by 5 bases; bases with no gene match: 8. The chain's CDR3 is CASSINRDRNSPLHF. The DNA of the CDR3 is TGTGCCAGCAGCATAAACCGGGACAGAAATTCACCCCTCCACTTT.